This passage covers 30 T cell receptor beta chains from one sample sequenced in a study of blood T cell repertoires in COVID-19. Profiling relied on immunoSEQ multiplex PCR, and the TCRdb table lists in-frame clones only, not all of them. In the table there are around 400,000 clones, roughly 90% of which are singletons. The sample consisted of PBMCs or T cells enriched from blood (not recorded which). Every receptor here comes from a woman in her 30s who had recovered from COVID-19.

This chain uses TRBV20-1 with TRBJ1-1; D remains unclear. This CDR3 contains 11 residues. V dropped 6 bases and J dropped 3 bases, with 8 bases sitting between them. Germline CDR1 DFQATT, CDR2 SNEGSKA (reference sequence). The CDR3 DNA is TGCAGTGCCATCGGGGACACTGAAGCTTTCTTT. This sequence encodes CSAIGDTEAFF.

This rearrangement joins TRBV3-1 (or the pseudogene TRBV3-2) to TRBJ2-7; possibly TRBD1 for D (6 bases). This CDR3 has 12 residues. Germline CDR1 reads LGHDT; CDR2 reads YNNKEL (reference sequence). V was shortened by 3 bases and J by 11 bases, with 14 bases between the two germline ends. The CDR3 loop reads CASSHGTGNEYF. The DNA of the CDR3 is TGTGCCAGCAGCCACGGTACAGGGAATGAGTACTTC.

This clone was seen more than once but under ten times. This chain links TRBV5-4 with TRBJ2-7, with TRBD2 identical over 14 bases. The V gene's germline CDR1 is SGHNT and CDR2 YYREEE (reference sequence). The CDR3 spans 15 residues. V dropped 3 bases and J dropped 5; count of bases not matched to a gene: 4. CDR3 protein: CASSSGTSGSHEQYF. CDR3 nucleotides: TGTGCCAGCAGCTCTGGGACTAGCGGGAGTCACGAGCAGTACTTC.

The genes are TRBV6-6 and TRBJ2-7, with D possibly matching TRBD1 (5 bases). V was shortened by 7 bases and J by 2 bases, with 18 bases between the two germline ends. The CDR3 spans 15 residues. Germline CDR1 reads MNHNY; CDR2 reads SVGAGI (reference sequence). Here the CDR3 DNA reads TGTGCCAGCACACAACAGGCCAGGATTACCTACGAGCAGTACTTC. Residues: CASTQQARITYEQYF.

The chain employs TRBV27 and TRBJ2-1, with TRBD2 matching over 11 bases. The CDR3 has 20 residues. From germline, CDR1 is MNHEY and CDR2 SMNVEV (reference sequence). V shed 3 bases and J 0 bases; nucleotides not matched to a gene: 13. CDR3 in amino acids: CASSFASGRWRGSSYNEQFF. In nucleotides, the CDR3 is TGTGCCAGCAGTTTCGCTAGCGGGAGGTGGAGGGGGAGCTCCTACAATGAGCAGTTCTTC.

This clone occurred many times. The sample contains more than one DNA sequence encoding this CDR3. CDR3 amino acids: CASSQDLGGYNSPLHF. The CDR3 DNA follows: TGCGCCAGCAGCCAAGATCTAGGCGGTTATAATTCACCCCTCCACTTT. The chain combines TRBV4-3 with TRBJ1-6; D ambiguous. V gave up 0 bases and J gave up 4 bases, with 10 bases separating them. The CDR3 length is 16 residues. Germline CDR1 reads LGHNA; CDR2 reads YSLEER.

The chain joins TRBV28 to TRBJ1-6; possible D gene TRBD1, 5 bases. This CDR3 contains 18 residues. Per germline, CDR1 MDHEN and CDR2 SYDVKM. The germline V and J ends were trimmed by 3 bases and 5 bases, with 20 bases remaining between them. The CDR3 coding sequence is TGTGCCAGCAGTTTGTTGCTCTTGCGACAGAGAAATAATTCACCCCTCCACTTT. As protein: CASSLLLLRQRNNSPLHF.

The chain carries TRBV27 and TRBJ2-7; perhaps TRBD1 as D (5 bases). With 3 bases removed from V and 4 bases from J, the gap between germline ends came to 10 bases. Germline values: CDR1 MNHEY, CDR2 SMNVEV (reference sequence). The CDR3 length is 13 residues. CDR3 in amino acids: CASSFGQPYEQYF. As DNA, the CDR3 is TGTGCCAGCAGTTTCGGACAACCATACGAGCAGTACTTC.

V usage is TRBV27 and J usage is TRBJ1-1; a possible D gene is TRBD1 (6 bases). The germline V and J ends were trimmed by 4 bases and 7 bases, with 13 bases remaining between them. CDR3 length: 13 residues. Per the germline V gene, CDR1 is MNHEY and CDR2 is SMNVEV (reference sequence). The CDR3 spells CASSSQDSLEAFF. Here the CDR3 DNA reads TGTGCCAGCAGTTCGCAGGACAGCCTTGAAGCTTTCTTT.

V and J are TRBV6-2 or TRBV6-3 and TRBJ1-2, with D unclear. The CDR3 extends over 13 amino acids. V was shortened by 5 bases and J by 0 bases, with 7 bases between the two germline ends. Per the germline V gene, CDR1 is MNHEY and CDR2 is SVGEGT. CDR3 region: CASSPLANYGYTF. CDR3 nucleotide sequence: TGTGCCAGCAGTCCGCTAGCTAACTATGGCTACACCTTC.

Regarding this clone: At the DNA level, this CDR3 is encoded by other sequences in the same sample as well. The chain combines TRBV5-1 with TRBJ2-1, with 10 nucleotides matching TRBD2. The CDR3 extends over 15 amino acids. The germline gives CDR1 SGHRS, CDR2 YFSETQ. V was pared by 0 bases and J by 4 bases, with 1 base of the junction left unmatched. The DNA of the CDR3 is TGCGCCAGCAGCTTGGATAGCGGGGGGTACAATGAGCAGTTCTTC. It specifies CASSLDSGGYNEQFF.

This chain links TRBV6-5 with TRBJ2-3; 8 bases map to TRBD2. The CDR3 runs 14 residues. Trimming cost V 6 bases and J 0 bases; bases outside gene matches: 2. Germline-derived CDR1 and CDR2 are MNHEY and SVGAGI. CDR3 loop: CASSVAGSTDTQYF. Here the CDR3 DNA reads TGTGCCAGCAGCGTAGCGGGGAGCACAGATACGCAGTATTTT.

The chain uses TRBV20-1 and TRBJ1-4; the match to TRBD1 covers 7 bases. J lost 0 bases, V lost 3 bases, and 1 base had no gene match. The CDR3 runs to 14 residues. Germline V gene lookup returns CDR1 DFQATT and CDR2 SNEGSKA (reference sequence). The CDR3 spells CSASGTATNEKLFF. CDR3 sequence (DNA): TGCAGTGCTAGTGGGACAGCAACTAATGAAAAACTGTTTTTT.

The chain joins TRBV11-2 to TRBJ2-5; 8 nucleotides line up with TRBD1. CDR1 and CDR2 from the germline V gene are SGHAT and FQNNGV. V lost 5 bases to trimming and J lost 5 bases; unmatched junction nucleotides: 7. The CDR3 is 14 amino acids. The CDR3 here is CASSPGQVVETQYF. The CDR3 nucleotides are TGTGCCAGCAGCCCGGGACAGGTGGTGGAGACCCAGTACTTC. Full variable domain (remainder filled in from reference TRBV11-2 and TRBJ2-5): EAGVAQSPRYKIIEKRQSVAFWCNPISGHATLYWYQQILGQGPKLLIQFQNNGVVDDSQLPKDRFSAERLKGVDSTLKIQPAKLEDSAVYLCASSPGQVVETQYFGPGTRLLVL.

The V gene is TRBV7-2, the J gene TRBJ1-2, with 9 positions matching TRBD1. This CDR3 has 15 residues. Germline CDR1 reads SGHTA; CDR2 reads FQGNSA. Trimming cost V 5 bases and J 7 bases; bases outside gene matches: 11. The CDR3 loop is CASSPNTQGARGYTF. For the CDR3, the DNA is TGTGCCAGCAGCCCAAACACACAGGGGGCGCGTGGCTACACCTTC.

This chain joins TRBV3-1 (or the pseudogene TRBV3-2) and TRBJ1-2; D possibly corresponds to TRBD1 (6 bases). This CDR3 spans 15 amino acids. The germline V and J ends were trimmed by 3 bases and 5 bases, with 16 bases remaining between them. Germline-derived CDR1 and CDR2 are LGHDT and YNNKEL (reference sequence). The CDR3 DNA reads TGTGCCAGCAGCCACCCGGCGGGGGCTGGGTATGGCTACACCTTC. Translating it yields CASSHPAGAGYGYTF.

Here the CDR3 reads CASSFGTSEQETQYF. CDR3 bases: TGCGCCAGCAGCTTCGGGACTAGCGAGCAAGAGACCCAGTACTTC. This chain links TRBV5-1 with TRBJ2-5; 10 nucleotides line up with TRBD2. Germline assignment: CDR1 SGHRS and CDR2 YFSETQ. V was pared by 2 bases and J by 2 bases, with 3 bases of the junction left unmatched. The CDR3 spans 15 residues.

The rearrangement joins TRBV7-6 to TRBJ1-6; D unresolved. The germline V gene encodes CDR1 SGHVS and CDR2 FNYEAQ. This CDR3 is built from 17 residues. V dropped 1 base and J dropped 2 bases, with 12 bases sitting between them. The CDR3 DNA is TGTGCCAGCAGCTTAGGGAGCCGGGGTACCTATAATTCACCCCTCCACTTT. As protein: CASSLGSRGTYNSPLHF.

Written as DNA, the CDR3 is TGTGCCAGCAGCACTCCGACAGGAAACTATGGCTACACCTTC. Translation gives CASSTPTGNYGYTF. The rearrangement links TRBV9 to TRBJ1-2; tentatively, D is TRBD1 (6 bases). Germline lookup yields CDR1 SGDLS and CDR2 YYNGEE. The CDR3 extends over 14 amino acids. Trimming pared 4 bases from V and 2 bases from J, leaving 12 bases between.

The genes are TRBV11-2 and TRBJ1-5; D gene unclear. Trimming took off 5 bases at V and 9 bases at J, with 14 bases between the two ends. This CDR3 is 13 amino acids long. The germline gives CDR1 SGHAT, CDR2 FQNNGV. The CDR3 bases are TGTGCCAGCAGCCCCGACATAGTCGGGCCCCAGCATTTT. It codes for CASSPDIVGPQHF.

The chain couples TRBV13 to TRBJ2-2; 11 bases fit TRBD2. The CDR3 covers 17 residues. V was pared by 5 bases and J by 2 bases, with 7 bases of the junction left unmatched. CDR1 is PRHDT, CDR2 FYEKMQ, per germline (reference sequence). CDR3 sequence: CASSDQTSGRNTGELFF. CDR3 bases: TGTGCCAGCAGCGATCAAACTAGCGGGAGAAACACCGGGGAGCTGTTTTTT.

This clone was recorded a few times. The chain is built from TRBV5-5 and TRBJ1-5; D is unclear. Trimming removed 4 bases at V and 2 bases at J, with 16 bases between. Germline assignment: CDR1 SGHKS and CDR2 YYEKEE (reference sequence). The CDR3 extends over 16 amino acids. The DNA of the CDR3 is TGTGCCAGCAGCCTAGCCCGGGGAGATGGCAATCAGCCCCAGCATTTT. This codes for CASSLARGDGNQPQHF.

The chain joins TRBV20-1 to TRBJ1-6, with 10 bases matching TRBD1. Germline CDR1 DFQATT, CDR2 SNEGSKA (reference sequence). This CDR3 has 15 amino acids. V lost 3 bases to trimming and J lost 10 bases; unmatched junction nucleotides: 9. CDR3 DNA: TGCAGTGCTAGTCTCACGGGACAGGGGACGTCACCCCTCCACTTT. It yields the protein CSASLTGQGTSPLHF.

CDR3 sequence reads: CASSRGTYYQETQYF. DNA for the CDR3: TGTGCCAGCAGTAGAGGGACATACTACCAAGAGACCCAGTACTTC. V gene TRBV6-5 combines with J gene TRBJ2-5; possibly TRBD1 for D (6 bases). Germline CDR1 reads MNHEY; CDR2 reads SVGAGI. This CDR3 spans 15 amino acids. V was shortened by 5 bases and J by 0 bases, with 13 bases between the two germline ends.

The chain couples TRBV7-2 to TRBJ1-2, with D unresolved. The V end was cut by 5 bases, the J end by 5 bases, with 18 bases between. Germline CDR1 and CDR2: SGHTA and FQGNSA. The CDR3 contains 15 residues. Here the CDR3 reads CASSLLPGGLYGYTF. The CDR3 DNA reads as TGTGCCAGCAGCCTCCTGCCTGGAGGACTGTATGGCTACACCTTC.

V gene TRBV7-2 combines with J gene TRBJ2-5, with 11 nucleotides matching TRBD2. V lost 1 base and J lost 5; bases outside the gene matches: 9. The CDR3 extends over 17 amino acids. CDR1 is SGHTA and CDR2 is FQGNSA in the germline V gene. This CDR3 reads CASSLVLAGGSRETQYF. For the CDR3, the DNA is TGTGCCAGCAGCTTAGTTCTAGCGGGGGGTTCTCGGGAGACCCAGTACTTC.

This chain links TRBV3-1 (or the pseudogene TRBV3-2) with TRBJ1-5; D not certain. The CDR3 has 13 amino acids. The V gene's germline CDR1 is LGHDT and CDR2 YNNKEL (reference sequence). Trimming took 0 bases from V and 11 from J, leaving 11 bases between them. The CDR3 protein is CASSQDIASAQHF. CDR3 nucleotides: TGTGCCAGCAGCCAAGATATAGCCTCGGCCCAGCATTTT.

For the CDR3, the DNA is TGTGCCAGCAGCTTGTACAGGACTGAAGCTTTCTTT. It encodes CASSLYRTEAFF. The rearrangement links TRBV5-5 to TRBJ1-1; tentative D call: TRBD1 (5 bases). The germline V gene encodes CDR1 SGHKS and CDR2 YYEKEE (reference sequence). This CDR3 contains 12 residues. Trimming stripped 1 base from V and 5 bases from J, with 6 bases between.

The rearrangement links TRBV11-2 to TRBJ2-7; 9 bases agree with TRBD1. This CDR3 is 13 amino acids long. Germline V gene sequence: CDR1 SGHAT, CDR2 FQNNGV. V lost 6 bases to trimming and J lost 6 bases; unmatched junction nucleotides: 6. The CDR3 DNA reads as TGTGCCAGCAGTTCGGACAGGGGCGTCGAGCAGTACTTC. As protein: CASSSDRGVEQYF.

CDR3 protein: CASSLGPGIRSGELFF. The CDR3 DNA reads TGTGCCAGCAGTTTAGGTCCGGGGATAAGGTCCGGGGAGCTGTTTTTT. The chain joins TRBV28 to TRBJ2-2; TRBD2 is a possible D gene (5 bases). This CDR3 has 16 amino acids. V was clipped by 2 bases and J by 6 bases, with 16 bases between them. Germline V gene sequence: CDR1 MDHEN, CDR2 SYDVKM.